This is a list of T cell receptor beta chains from one sample in a study of blood T cell repertoires in COVID-19. Repertoires were generated with immunoSEQ multiplex PCR, while TCRdb's copy carries only in-frame clones and drops some. Of roughly 300,000 clones listed, roughly nine tenths are singletons. The sequencing input was peripheral blood. All receptors derive from a woman under 40 with COVID-19, enrolled during active disease. The CDR3 runs from the conserved cysteine through the conserved F or W. The D gene is left open where the match is weak. Clone size, where shown, is once, few, many, or a class for clones that have expanded.

j_call: TRBJ1-5; clone_size: NA; v_call: TRBV15; cdr3_length: 14; d_call: TRBD1; cdr3_nt: TGTGCCACCAGCCCGGGACAGCAGAATCAGCCCCAGCATTTT; cdr3_aa: CATSPGQQNQPQHF
j_call: TRBJ1-2; clone_size: NA; v_call: TRBV5-1; cdr3_length: 13; d_call: NA; cdr3_nt: TGCGCCAGCAGCTTGGATGGGGCTAATGGCTACACCTTC; cdr3_aa: CASSLDGANGYTF
j_call: TRBJ1-1; clone_size: NA; v_call: TRBV7-3; cdr3_length: 15; d_call: NA; cdr3_nt: TGTGCCAGCAGCTTACAGCGAGGCATGAACACTGAAGCTTTCTTT; cdr3_aa: CASSLQRGMNTEAFF
j_call: TRBJ2-2; clone_size: NA; v_call: TRBV30; cdr3_length: 13; d_call: NA; cdr3_nt: TGTTCCACCCGACGCCGGGGGGCCAGGGAGCTGTTTTTT; cdr3_aa: CSTRRRGARELFF
j_call: TRBJ2-7; clone_size: few; v_call: TRBV29-1; cdr3_length: 11; d_call: TRBD2; cdr3_nt: TGCAGCGTACTAGCGGGAGCTAGGCAGTACTTC; cdr3_aa: CSVLAGARQYF
j_call: TRBJ1-1; clone_size: NA; v_call: TRBV11-2; cdr3_length: 14; d_call: NA; cdr3_nt: TGTGCCAGCAGCTTACAGCTGCTAGGCACTGAAGCTTTCTTT; cdr3_aa: CASSLQLLGTEAFF
j_call: TRBJ1-1; clone_size: once; v_call: TRBV28; cdr3_length: 15; d_call: NA; cdr3_nt: TGTGCCAGCAAGTCGTCACTAGCTTTTAACACTGAAGCTTTCTTT; cdr3_aa: CASKSSLAFNTEAFF
j_call: TRBJ2-2; clone_size: NA; v_call: TRBV28; cdr3_length: 16; d_call: TRBD1; cdr3_nt: TGTGCCAGCAGTTTCCCTCCGGGACAGAGGTCCGGGGAGCTGTTTTTT; cdr3_aa: CASSFPPGQRSGELFF
j_call: TRBJ1-1; clone_size: NA; v_call: TRBV4-2; cdr3_length: 16; d_call: TRBD1; cdr3_nt: TGTGCCAGCAGCCCGCAACACAGGGGGTGGGACACTGAAGCTTTCTTT; cdr3_aa: CASSPQHRGWDTEAFF
j_call: TRBJ1-1; clone_size: NA; v_call: TRBV30; cdr3_length: 13; d_call: NA; cdr3_nt: TGTGCCTCGGTAGCCGGCATGAACACTGAAGCTTTCTTT; cdr3_aa: CASVAGMNTEAFF
j_call: TRBJ1-6; clone_size: few; v_call: TRBV27; cdr3_length: 17; d_call: TRBD1; cdr3_nt: TGTGCCAGCAGTTCAATATGGCGGACAGGGGCGGATTCACCCCTCCACTTT; cdr3_aa: CASSSIWRTGADSPLHF
j_call: TRBJ2-7; clone_size: NA; v_call: TRBV5-1; cdr3_length: 13; d_call: NA; cdr3_nt: TGCGCCAGCAGCTTGCTCGGGGTGTACGAGCAGTACTTC; cdr3_aa: CASSLLGVYEQYF
j_call: TRBJ1-3; clone_size: NA; v_call: TRBV19; cdr3_length: 14; d_call: NA; cdr3_nt: TGTGCCACCTCCCGGGGGGGCTCTGGAAACACCATATATTTT; cdr3_aa: CATSRGGSGNTIYF
j_call: TRBJ1-2; clone_size: NA; v_call: TRBV23-1; cdr3_length: 21; d_call: TRBD1; cdr3_nt: TGCGCCAGCAGTCGCGACCCGGGGTGGACAGGGATCTTTTCGGGTAACTATGGCTACACCTTC; cdr3_aa: CASSRDPGWTGIFSGNYGYTF
j_call: TRBJ2-1; clone_size: NA; v_call: TRBV29-1; cdr3_length: 14; d_call: TRBD2; cdr3_nt: TGCAGCGTTCCTCGGCGGGAGGGCCGTTCCGAGCAGTTCTTC; cdr3_aa: CSVPRREGRSEQFF
j_call: TRBJ2-5; clone_size: NA; v_call: TRBV6-5; cdr3_length: 14; d_call: TRBD2; cdr3_nt: TGTGCCAGCAGATCCAGCGGGAGCAGGGAGACCCAGTACTTC; cdr3_aa: CASRSSGSRETQYF
j_call: TRBJ1-5; clone_size: NA; v_call: TRBV7-8; cdr3_length: 17; d_call: NA; cdr3_nt: TGTGCCAGCAGCGAAGGGCCCAGGGAATATAGCAATCAGCCCCAGCATTTT; cdr3_aa: CASSEGPREYSNQPQHF
j_call: TRBJ2-7; clone_size: NA; v_call: TRBV10-3; cdr3_length: 15; d_call: TRBD1; cdr3_nt: TGTGCCATCAGTGAGTGGGGACAGGTTACCTACGAGCAGTACTTC; cdr3_aa: CAISEWGQVTYEQYF
j_call: TRBJ2-7; clone_size: NA; v_call: TRBV27; cdr3_length: 14; d_call: NA; cdr3_nt: TGTGCCAGCAGTTCCCTCGGGGGAAGCTACGAGCAGTACTTC; cdr3_aa: CASSSLGGSYEQYF
j_call: TRBJ2-1; clone_size: NA; v_call: TRBV7-8; cdr3_length: 16; d_call: TRBD2; cdr3_nt: TGTGCCAGCAGCGGAAGGACTAGCGGGAGAGTCCATGAGCAGTTCTTC; cdr3_aa: CASSGRTSGRVHEQFF
j_call: TRBJ1-2; clone_size: NA; v_call: TRBV29-1; cdr3_length: 12; d_call: NA; cdr3_nt: TGCAGCGTCGCGGACAGATACTATGGCTACACCTTC; cdr3_aa: CSVADRYYGYTF
j_call: TRBJ1-2; clone_size: few; v_call: TRBV7-9; cdr3_length: 14; d_call: TRBD1; cdr3_nt: TGTGCCAGCAGCGCTCGACAGGGGCACTATGGCTACACCTTC; cdr3_aa: CASSARQGHYGYTF
j_call: TRBJ2-1; clone_size: NA; v_call: TRBV6-1; cdr3_length: 15; d_call: NA; cdr3_nt: TGTGCCAGCAGTGAAGCGCTGACAGACTACAATGAGCAGTTCTTC; cdr3_aa: CASSEALTDYNEQFF
j_call: TRBJ1-2; clone_size: NA; v_call: TRBV27; cdr3_length: 14; d_call: NA; cdr3_nt: TGTGCCAGCAGTTTATATGCAGGACTCTATGGCTACACCTTC; cdr3_aa: CASSLYAGLYGYTF
j_call: TRBJ1-5; clone_size: NA; v_call: TRBV21-1; cdr3_length: 15; d_call: NA; cdr3_nt: TGTGCCAGCAGCAACGGGTTTTATAGCAATCAGCCCCAGCATTTT; cdr3_aa: CASSNGFYSNQPQHF
j_call: TRBJ1-2; clone_size: NA; v_call: TRBV3-1/TRBV3-2; cdr3_length: 15; d_call: NA; cdr3_nt: TGTGCCAGCAGCCAAGATCTTACCCGTGGACATGTGAACACCTTC; cdr3_aa: CASSQDLTRGHVNTF
j_call: TRBJ2-7; clone_size: NA; v_call: TRBV7-9; cdr3_length: 14; d_call: NA; cdr3_nt: TGTGCCAGCAGCTTCCCGGGTCCAGCCTACGAGCAGTACTTC; cdr3_aa: CASSFPGPAYEQYF
j_call: TRBJ2-1; clone_size: NA; v_call: TRBV5-1; cdr3_length: 17; d_call: TRBD2; cdr3_nt: TGCGCCAGCAGACCGGGACTAGCGGGAGGGCGTAACAATGAGCAGTTCTTC; cdr3_aa: CASRPGLAGGRNNEQFF
j_call: TRBJ1-3; clone_size: NA; v_call: TRBV18; cdr3_length: 15; d_call: NA; cdr3_nt: TGTGCCAGCTCAGAAGACCGGAGCTCTGGAAACACCATATATTTT; cdr3_aa: CASSEDRSSGNTIYF
j_call: TRBJ1-3; clone_size: NA; v_call: TRBV24-1; cdr3_length: 15; d_call: NA; cdr3_nt: TGTGCCACCAGTGATTCCGGGGGATACGGAAACACCATATATTTT; cdr3_aa: CATSDSGGYGNTIYF
j_call: TRBJ2-5; clone_size: NA; v_call: TRBV3-1/TRBV3-2; cdr3_length: 17; d_call: TRBD2; cdr3_nt: TGTGCCAGCAGCCAAGGACAACTAGCGGGAGGGCAAGAGACCCAGTACTTC; cdr3_aa: CASSQGQLAGGQETQYF
j_call: TRBJ1-1; clone_size: NA; v_call: TRBV3-1/TRBV3-2; cdr3_length: 13; d_call: TRBD1; cdr3_nt: TGTGCCAGCAGCCCGGGGACAGAAACTGAAGCTTTCTTT; cdr3_aa: CASSPGTETEAFF
j_call: TRBJ2-6; clone_size: NA; v_call: TRBV9; cdr3_length: 19; d_call: TRBD1; cdr3_nt: TGTGCCAGCAGCGCGACACTGGGACAGGGGGCAACTGGGGCCAACGTCCTGACTTTC; cdr3_aa: CASSATLGQGATGANVLTF
j_call: TRBJ1-3; clone_size: NA; v_call: TRBV27; cdr3_length: 14; d_call: NA; cdr3_nt: TGTGCCAGCAGTTCGTACAGCTCTGGAAACACCATATATTTT; cdr3_aa: CASSSYSSGNTIYF
j_call: TRBJ2-5; clone_size: NA; v_call: TRBV30; cdr3_length: 15; d_call: TRBD1; cdr3_nt: TGTGCCTGGAGTACCATGACAGGGGCGCAAGAGACCCAGTACTTC; cdr3_aa: CAWSTMTGAQETQYF
j_call: TRBJ2-1; clone_size: once; v_call: TRBV4-1; cdr3_length: 16; d_call: TRBD2; cdr3_nt: TGCGCCAGTCAGCCGGGACTAGCGGGAGCCTACAATGAGCAGTTCTTC; cdr3_aa: CASQPGLAGAYNEQFF
j_call: TRBJ1-2; clone_size: NA; v_call: TRBV4-1; cdr3_length: 16; d_call: NA; cdr3_nt: TGCGCCAGCAGCCAAGTTTCTAGGGGGGGCGTCTATGGCTACACCTTC; cdr3_aa: CASSQVSRGGVYGYTF
j_call: TRBJ1-2; clone_size: NA; v_call: TRBV4-1; cdr3_length: 16; d_call: NA; cdr3_nt: TGCGCCAGCAGCCAAGATAAAGGAGGGTTGCTCTATGGCTACACCTTC; cdr3_aa: CASSQDKGGLLYGYTF
j_call: TRBJ2-3; clone_size: NA; v_call: TRBV30; cdr3_length: 15; d_call: TRBD2; cdr3_nt: TGTGCCTGGAGTGTCCTAGCGGGGTCGAAGGATACGCAGTATTTT; cdr3_aa: CAWSVLAGSKDTQYF
j_call: TRBJ2-1; clone_size: NA; v_call: TRBV11-2; cdr3_length: 12; d_call: NA; cdr3_nt: TGTGCCAGCAGCTTAGTGAGAAATGAGCAGTTCTTC; cdr3_aa: CASSLVRNEQFF
j_call: TRBJ2-7; clone_size: NA; v_call: TRBV28; cdr3_length: 15; d_call: NA; cdr3_nt: TGTGCCAGCAGTTTATTGCCAGGGATGGAATTCGAGCAGTACTTC; cdr3_aa: CASSLLPGMEFEQYF
j_call: TRBJ1-2; clone_size: NA; v_call: TRBV6-5; cdr3_length: 15; d_call: TRBD1; cdr3_nt: TGTGCCAGCAGTTCAGGACAGGGGGTGGGGTATGGCTACACCTTC; cdr3_aa: CASSSGQGVGYGYTF
j_call: TRBJ1-5; clone_size: NA; v_call: TRBV6-6; cdr3_length: 14; d_call: NA; cdr3_nt: TGTGCCAGCAGTTACCAGACTGGCGAAAAGCCCCAGCATTTT; cdr3_aa: CASSYQTGEKPQHF
j_call: TRBJ1-3; clone_size: NA; v_call: TRBV2; cdr3_length: 12; d_call: NA; cdr3_nt: TGTGCCAGCAAAATCTCCGGAAACACCATATATTTT; cdr3_aa: CASKISGNTIYF
j_call: TRBJ1-1; clone_size: NA; v_call: TRBV6-5; cdr3_length: 14; d_call: TRBD1; cdr3_nt: TGTGCCAGCAGTCCAGGACAGGAGAACACTGAAGCTTTCTTT; cdr3_aa: CASSPGQENTEAFF
j_call: TRBJ1-2; clone_size: once; v_call: TRBV28; cdr3_length: 14; d_call: NA; cdr3_nt: TGTGCCAGCAGGGGGGCGGGCTCCACCTATGGCTACACCTTC; cdr3_aa: CASRGAGSTYGYTF
j_call: TRBJ2-3; clone_size: NA; v_call: TRBV9; cdr3_length: 15; d_call: TRBD1; cdr3_nt: TGTGCCAGCAGCGGATCGGGACAGAGCACAGATACGCAGTATTTT; cdr3_aa: CASSGSGQSTDTQYF
j_call: TRBJ2-1; clone_size: NA; v_call: TRBV7-8; cdr3_length: 16; d_call: TRBD1; cdr3_nt: TGTGCCAGCACGGGACGACAGGGGGAGGCTTACAATGAGCAGTTCTTC; cdr3_aa: CASTGRQGEAYNEQFF
j_call: TRBJ1-2; clone_size: NA; v_call: TRBV7-9; cdr3_length: 14; d_call: TRBD1; cdr3_nt: TGTGCCAGCAGCCCAACGGGACAGGGTCATGGCTACACCTTC; cdr3_aa: CASSPTGQGHGYTF
j_call: TRBJ2-2; clone_size: once; v_call: TRBV7-3; cdr3_length: 15; d_call: TRBD1; cdr3_nt: TGTGCCAGCAGCCTCACAGGGGTGAACACCGGGGAGCTGTTTTTT; cdr3_aa: CASSLTGVNTGELFF
j_call: TRBJ2-7; clone_size: NA; v_call: TRBV30; cdr3_length: 12; d_call: NA; cdr3_nt: TGTGCCTGGAGTGTTGGACAGTACGAGCAGTACTTC; cdr3_aa: CAWSVGQYEQYF
j_call: TRBJ2-1; clone_size: NA; v_call: TRBV5-1; cdr3_length: 14; d_call: TRBD2; cdr3_nt: TGCGCCAGCAGCACAGGACTAGAAGCTTATGAGCAGTTCTTC; cdr3_aa: CASSTGLEAYEQFF
j_call: TRBJ2-2; clone_size: NA; v_call: TRBV18; cdr3_length: 14; d_call: NA; cdr3_nt: TGTGCCAGCTCACCAGTACTAACCACCGGGGAGCTGTTTTTT; cdr3_aa: CASSPVLTTGELFF
j_call: TRBJ1-5; clone_size: once; v_call: TRBV18; cdr3_length: 14; d_call: NA; cdr3_nt: TGTGCCAGCTCACAGACAGGTTTCAATCAGCCCCAGCATTTT; cdr3_aa: CASSQTGFNQPQHF